The rows below give T cell receptor beta chains drawn from one sample of a study of blood T cell repertoires in COVID-19. TCRdb's copy holds only in-frame clones and misses some; the assay was immunoSEQ multiplex PCR. Seen here are approximately 240,000 clones, around 80% observed once, and the top ten hold roughly 4%. Sequencing was carried out using peripheral blood. Receptors originate from a woman between 40 and 50 years old with active or convalescent COVID-19. CDR3s include the opening cysteine and the closing phenylalanine or tryptophan. Each record gives: V gene, J gene, clone size, D gene, CDR3 DNA, CDR3 protein. D genes are given only for firm matches. Part of the rows lack a size; the others show once, few, many or a class for expanded clones.

TRBV2	TRBJ1-3	.	.	TGTGCCAGCAGGGGGGGGACCCCCGGAAACACCATATATTTT	CASRGGTPGNTIYF
TRBV4-1	TRBJ1-3	.	.	TGCGCCAGCAGCCGTGGGGCGGCAAGGGGTTCTGGAAACACCATATATTTT	CASSRGAARGSGNTIYF
TRBV28	TRBJ2-5	.	.	TGTGCCAGCAGGGGATTCGACAGGTACCAAGAGACCCAGTACTTC	CASRGFDRYQETQYF
TRBV18	TRBJ1-3	few	.	TGTGCCAGCTCACCACCGTTTTCAGGGAGGGCTGGAAACACCATATATTTT	CASSPPFSGRAGNTIYF
TRBV7-2	TRBJ2-2	.	TRBD2	TGTGCCAGCAGTCTCGGACTAGCGGGGGGGAGCACCGGGGAGCTGTTTTTT	CASSLGLAGGSTGELFF
TRBV19	TRBJ1-3	few	TRBD1	TGTGCCAGTAGAGGCCCCATGCAACAGGGGGCGAAGATCGGCGCTGGAAACACCATATATTTT	CASRGPMQQGAKIGAGNTIYF
TRBV30	TRBJ2-3	.	TRBD1	TGTGCTTCTAAACCGGGACAGTTGACAGATACGCAGTATTTT	CASKPGQLTDTQYF
TRBV18	TRBJ2-7	.	TRBD1	TGTGCCAGCTCTAAGGGCAGGGGGACCCACGAGCAGTACTTC	CASSKGRGTHEQYF
TRBV10-3	TRBJ1-2	once	.	TGTGCCATCAAGTTAGGCGAGACAGGAACAACCTATGGCTACACCTTC	CAIKLGETGTTYGYTF
TRBV7-9	TRBJ1-6	.	.	TGTGCCAGCAGCTTAGGCAGGTTCAATTCACCCCTCCACTTT	CASSLGRFNSPLHF
TRBV19	TRBJ1-4	.	.	TGTGCCAGTTCTTCGACAGCAACTAATGAAAAACTGTTTTTT	CASSSTATNEKLFF
TRBV5-4	TRBJ2-1	.	.	TGTGCCAGCAGCCCAGGCGGCGGCGGGTTCAATGAGCAGTTCTTC	CASSPGGGGFNEQFF
TRBV5-6	TRBJ2-5	once	.	TGTGCCAGCAGCCTGGGGGGCTTACACGAGACCCAGTACTTC	CASSLGGLHETQYF
TRBV7-6	TRBJ1-1	once	TRBD1	TGTGCCAGCAGAGACTCCGGACAGGGCGATACTGAAGCTTTCTTT	CASRDSGQGDTEAFF
TRBV18	TRBJ2-1	.	.	TGTGCCAGCTCATCCAGGCCGGATGAGCAGTTCTTC	CASSSRPDEQFF
TRBV3-1/TRBV3-2	TRBJ2-3	few	.	TGTGCCAGCACCCCCGGGTACGGGGGACAGTATTTT	CASTPGYGGQYF
TRBV4-1	TRBJ2-1	.	TRBD1	TGCGCCAGCAGCCCTTTGCCCGGACAGGGGGGCGAAGAGCAGTTCTTC	CASSPLPGQGGEEQFF
TRBV2	TRBJ1-2	.	TRBD1	TGTGCCAGCAGTCTTACCCGAGGGACAGGGGGGAGGAGCTACACCTTC	CASSLTRGTGGRSYTF
TRBV6-1	TRBJ2-5	many	TRBD2	TGTGCCAGCAGTGAACTAGCGGGGGGGCAAGAGACCCAGTACTTC	CASSELAGGQETQYF
TRBV27	TRBJ1-2	.	.	TGTGCCAGCAGTTTATACAGTGAAAGTAACTATGGCTACACCTTC	CASSLYSESNYGYTF
TRBV7-3	TRBJ2-3	.	.	TGTGCCAGCAGCTTAGACTCATCAGCGGGTACGCAGTATTTT	CASSLDSSAGTQYF
TRBV7-9	TRBJ2-3	once	.	TGTGCCAGCAGCTTAGCCGGAGGCAGCACAGATACGCAGTATTTT	CASSLAGGSTDTQYF
TRBV5-5	TRBJ1-1	.	.	TGTGCCAGCAGTTACTCAGGGGCGCCCACTGAAGCTTTCTTT	CASSYSGAPTEAFF
TRBV6-4	TRBJ1-5	once	TRBD1	TGTGCCAGCAGTCCAACAGGGGGCGGTCAGCCCCAGCATTTT	CASSPTGGGQPQHF
TRBV28	TRBJ1-3	once	.	TGTGCCAGTCACGAGCCCCCGGGAGGAAACACCATATATTTT	CASHEPPGGNTIYF
TRBV20-1	TRBJ1-2	.	.	TGCAGTGCTATGGTCAGGGGTGGCTACACCTTC	CSAMVRGGYTF
TRBV5-1	TRBJ1-3	.	TRBD1	TGCGCCAGCAGCTTGGCCGGGACAGTTCGGGGAAACACCATATATTTT	CASSLAGTVRGNTIYF
TRBV28	TRBJ1-2	.	TRBD1	TGTGCCAGCAGCCGGGACAGGGGATTTTATGGCTACACCTTC	CASSRDRGFYGYTF
TRBV14	TRBJ1-2	.	TRBD1	TGTGCCAGCAGCCAATTAATCCCCCGACAGGGGAACTATGGCTACACCTTC	CASSQLIPRQGNYGYTF
TRBV28	TRBJ1-1	.	.	TGTGCCAGCAGTCCAGGATCAGGGGCGATGGGCACTGAAGCTTTCTTT	CASSPGSGAMGTEAFF
TRBV6-5	TRBJ2-7	.	.	TGTGCCAGCAGTTACGGACTCTCCTACGAGCAGTACTTC	CASSYGLSYEQYF